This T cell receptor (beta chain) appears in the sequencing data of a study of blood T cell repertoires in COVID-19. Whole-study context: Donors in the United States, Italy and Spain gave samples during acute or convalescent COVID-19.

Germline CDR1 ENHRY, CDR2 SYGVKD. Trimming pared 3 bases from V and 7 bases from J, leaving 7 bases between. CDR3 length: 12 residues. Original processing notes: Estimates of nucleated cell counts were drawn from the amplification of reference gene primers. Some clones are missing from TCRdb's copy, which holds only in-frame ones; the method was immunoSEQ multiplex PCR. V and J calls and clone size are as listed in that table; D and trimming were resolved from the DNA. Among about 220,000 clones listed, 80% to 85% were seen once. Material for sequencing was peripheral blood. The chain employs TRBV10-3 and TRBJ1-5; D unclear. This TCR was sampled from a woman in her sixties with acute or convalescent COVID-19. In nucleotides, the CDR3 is TGTGCCATCAGTGAACGCGGGCAGCCCCAGCATTTT. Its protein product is CAISERGQPQHF.